The 21 T cell receptor beta chains listed next were all sequenced from one sample in a study of cytomegalovirus exposure and HLA in healthy donors. The PCR employed 60 Vbeta primers together with 13 Jbeta primers. The protocol was immunoSEQ multiplex PCR, while the TCRdb copy is restricted to in-frame clones and leaves out a portion. The data hold under 200,000 clones, with over 60% observed a single time. The source material was PBMCs. These receptor sequences come from a man in his forties or fifties in good health and CMV-seronegative.

The genes are TRBV27 and TRBJ2-1; 7 nucleotides match TRBD2. Unmatched junction bases numbered 5, after V lost 3 bases and J lost 6 bases. Germline V gene sequence: CDR1 MNHEY, CDR2 SMNVEV (reference sequence). The CDR3 is 14 amino acids. For the CDR3, the DNA is TGTGCCAGCAGTTTCCTAGCGGTCATCAATGAGCAGTTCTTC. Translation: CASSFLAVINEQFF.

The V gene is TRBV4-3, the J gene TRBJ2-6, with D perhaps TRBD1 (5 bases). There are 17 residues in the CDR3. Trimming removed 0 bases at V and 2 bases at J, with 11 bases between. The V gene's germline CDR1 is LGHNA and CDR2 YSLEER. CDR3 sequence (DNA): TGCGCCAGCAGCCAAGACGCCCAGGGAACTGGGGCCAACGTCCTGACTTTC. Translating it yields CASSQDAQGTGANVLTF.

The chain carries TRBV5-4 and TRBJ1-1; TRBD1 might be the D (6 bases). This CDR3 is built from 13 residues. Germline V gene data show CDR1 as SGHNT and CDR2 as YYREEE (reference sequence). The V and J ends lost 2 bases and 3 bases respectively, with 8 bases between them. The CDR3 is CASSFDRYTEAFF. DNA of the CDR3: TGTGCCAGCAGCTTCGACAGGTACACTGAAGCTTTCTTT.

The chain has TRBV7-2 and TRBJ1-2; tentative D call: TRBD1 (6 bases). With 5 bases removed from V and 3 bases from J, the gap between germline ends came to 13 bases. Germline-derived CDR1 and CDR2 are SGHTA and FQGNSA. This CDR3 has 14 residues. The CDR3 region is CASSRADRDYGYTF. CDR3 bases: TGTGCCAGCAGCCGCGCGGACAGAGACTATGGCTACACCTTC.

This clone is a singleton in its sample. The identical CDR3 is also encoded by other nucleotide sequences in the sample. This chain links TRBV9 with TRBJ2-3; D remains ambiguous. V lost 0 bases and J lost 3, with 2 bases in between. This CDR3 contains 12 residues. Germline CDR1 is SGDLS and CDR2 is YYNGEE. CDR3 nucleotides: TGTGCCAGCAGCGTAGCTACAGATACGCAGTATTTT. Its protein product is CASSVATDTQYF.

Only a few counts were recorded for this clone. This chain joins TRBV5-1 and TRBJ2-7; 7 bases match TRBD1. The V gene end was trimmed by 4 bases and the J gene end by 3 bases; junction bases not matched to a gene: 7. The CDR3 has 14 residues. Germline assignment: CDR1 SGHRS and CDR2 YFSETQ. The CDR3 coding sequence is TGCGCCAGCAGCACTACGGGACAGATCTACGAGCAGTACTTC. Translation gives CASSTTGQIYEQYF.

The chain uses TRBV7-2 and TRBJ2-5, with D possibly matching TRBD2 (6 bases). Trimming pared 2 bases from V and 4 bases from J, leaving 8 bases between. Germline CDR1 is SGHTA and CDR2 is FQGNSA. The CDR3 has 13 residues. The CDR3 region is CASSLPGGETQYF. CDR3 DNA: TGTGCCAGCAGCTTACCCGGGGGAGAGACCCAGTACTTC.

This chain uses TRBV7-2 with TRBJ2-7, with a tentative D call TRBD2 (5 bases). Germline V gene data show CDR1 as SGHTA and CDR2 as FQGNSA. The CDR3 length is 15 residues. V was clipped by 5 bases and J by 0 bases, with 14 bases between them. DNA of the CDR3: TGTGCCAGCAGCCCAGACCGGCGGGCCTCCTACGAGCAGTACTTC. Residues: CASSPDRRASYEQYF.

The CDR3 loop is CASRDRDYEQYF. CDR3 sequence (DNA): TGTGCCAGCAGAGACAGAGACTACGAGCAGTACTTC. The J gene is TRBJ2-7, the V gene TRBV6-5, with TRBD1 as a possible D gene (5 bases). Between the trimmed V and J ends, which lost 6 bases and 3 bases, there was a span of 9 bases. This CDR3 has 12 residues. Germline V gene sequence: CDR1 MNHEY, CDR2 SVGAGI.

V and J are TRBV5-1 and TRBJ2-3; TRBD2 matches at 9 bases. The CDR3 has 16 amino acids. The trim removed 2 bases at V and 3 bases at J, leaving 7 bases unmatched. CDR1 is SGHRS, CDR2 YFSETQ, per germline. CDR3 sequence reads: CASSFVAGGQTDTQYF. CDR3 in DNA: TGCGCCAGCAGCTTCGTGGCGGGAGGGCAAACAGATACGCAGTATTTT.

The CDR3 bases are TGTGCCAGTAGTATACTGAGGAACACTGAAGCTTTCTTT. It encodes CASSILRNTEAFF. The rearrangement uses TRBV19 and TRBJ1-1, with D hard to call. The V gene's germline CDR1 is LNHDA and CDR2 SQIVND (reference sequence). V was trimmed by 2 bases and J by 1 base, leaving 5 bases between them. This CDR3 contains 13 residues.

This chain uses TRBV27 with TRBJ1-2; D is unclear. The V end lost 4 bases, the J end lost 3 bases, and 12 bases lay between the germline ends. Germline V lookup: CDR1 MNHEY, CDR2 SMNVEV (reference sequence). The CDR3 spans 14 residues. The CDR3 DNA reads TGTGCCAGCAGTTCGGGTGGCCAGTACTATGGCTACACCTTC. Protein: CASSSGGQYYGYTF.

The genes are TRBV4-1 and TRBJ2-1; 13 bases align to TRBD2. Trimming cost V 4 bases and J 11 bases; bases outside gene matches: 14. The CDR3 contains 17 residues. CDR1 is MGHRA, CDR2 YSYEKL, per germline. CDR3 loop: CASSPARTSGGLGKQFF. The CDR3 region has the DNA TGCGCCAGCAGCCCAGCGAGGACTAGCGGGGGCCTCGGTAAGCAGTTCTTC.

The chain employs TRBV6-5 and TRBJ2-6; a possible D gene is TRBD2 (5 bases). V was shortened by 4 bases and J by 4 bases, with 11 bases between the two germline ends. Germline V gene sequence: CDR1 MNHEY, CDR2 SVGAGI. The CDR3 length is 15 residues. CDR3 sequence reads: CASSFRRAGANVLTF. CDR3 nucleotide sequence: TGTGCCAGCAGTTTTAGGCGGGCAGGGGCCAACGTCCTGACTTTC.

In its sample, this clone was seen once. This chain joins TRBV6-5 and TRBJ2-7; D ambiguous. Germline loops: CDR1 MNHEY, CDR2 SVGAGI. V was clipped by 0 bases and J by 1 base, with 10 bases between them. The CDR3 consists of 15 residues. The CDR3, as DNA: TGTGCCAGCAGTTACTCGAACGGCGGATCCTACGAGCAGTACTTC. The encoded protein is CASSYSNGGSYEQYF.

The chain has TRBV2 and TRBJ1-4, with 7 bases identical to TRBD1. Germline trimming cut 4 bases from V and 0 bases from J; bases unmatched to any gene: 5. Germline V gene lookup returns CDR1 SNHLY and CDR2 FYNNEI. The CDR3 is made up of 16 amino acids. For the CDR3, the DNA is TGTGCCAGCAGTGTGAGGGGGCCAGCAACTAATGAAAAACTGTTTTTT. This translates into CASSVRGPATNEKLFF.

This rearrangement joins TRBV19 to TRBJ2-1; 10 bases are shared with TRBD2. With 4 bases clipped from V and 4 bases from J, the junction kept 22 bases outside the gene matches. CDR1 is LNHDA and CDR2 is SQIVND in the germline V gene (reference sequence). CDR3 length: 21 amino acids. The chain's CDR3 is CASSNSLGSGGWARGYNEQFF. The CDR3 region has the DNA TGTGCCAGTAGTAATTCCCTTGGTAGCGGGGGGTGGGCACGGGGATACAATGAGCAGTTCTTC.

This clone has more than one count but fewer than ten. This rearrangement joins TRBV19 to TRBJ1-3; D gene uncertain. Trimming removed 4 bases at V and 2 bases at J, with 18 bases between. CDR3 length equals 17 residues. The germline V gene encodes CDR1 LNHDA and CDR2 SQIVND (reference sequence). This CDR3 is CASSTRRGSVPGNTIYF. The CDR3 coding sequence is TGTGCCAGTAGTACCCGGCGGGGTTCCGTACCTGGAAACACCATATATTTT.

This clone was detected a few times. The J gene is TRBJ1-5, the V gene TRBV7-2, with 10 bases that match TRBD1. The CDR3 runs 15 residues. The trim removed 5 bases at V and 6 bases at J, leaving 7 bases unmatched. Germline V gene data show CDR1 as SGHTA and CDR2 as FQGNSA. CDR3 loop: CASSRGTGVSQPQHF. In DNA, the CDR3 is TGTGCCAGCAGCCGTGGGACAGGGGTGAGTCAGCCCCAGCATTTT.

This clone came up a few times. The rearrangement links TRBV5-1 to TRBJ2-1; 8 bases are shared with TRBD2. The CDR3 runs 15 residues. Germline CDR1 and CDR2: SGHRS and YFSETQ. Trimming took 4 bases from V and 3 from J; bases not matched to a gene: 6. CDR3 loop: CASSGGGTSYNEQFF. CDR3 sequence (DNA): TGCGCCAGCAGCGGGGGGGGGACTAGCTACAATGAGCAGTTCTTC.

The V gene is TRBV6-5, the J gene TRBJ1-2; weak D call: TRBD1 (5 bases). CDR1 is MNHEY, CDR2 SVGAGI, per germline. V lost 6 bases and J 4 bases, leaving 12 bases between the germline ends. The CDR3 runs to 13 residues. The CDR3, as DNA: TGTGCCAGCAGGACCCGAGACAGCTATGGCTACACCTTC. It specifies CASRTRDSYGYTF.